The 30 T cell receptor beta chains reported below all come from one sample, sequenced in a study of human T cells and chemical hapten exposure. TCRdb passed the RACE reads through MiXCR, listing each CDR3 protein once. The sample has 100,000 or so distinct CDR3 sequences, over 9.5% seen once. Noted time point: patch test 1, 2 weeks after DPC sensitization. Sample treatment: therapeutic diphenylcyclopropenone sensitization with weekly scalp DPC. This specimen consisted of whole blood, obtained in connection with sensitization to the hapten diphenylcyclopropenone (DPC). The receptors come from a man in his forties or fifties with alopecia areata. Some clones in this sample may be carry-over from other donors' samples.

The chain uses TRBV6-5 and TRBJ1-5, with D possibly TRBD1 on 6 matching bases. With 1 base removed from V and 7 bases from J, the gap between germline ends came to 14 bases. CDR3 length: 15 residues. The germline CDR1 and CDR2 sequences are MNHEY and SVGAGI. The CDR3 spells CASSYFTTGNQPQHF. The CDR3 DNA follows: TGTGCCAGCAGTTACTTTACTACAGGGAACCAGCCCCAGCATTTT.

The chain carries TRBV7-3 and TRBJ2-1, with D possibly TRBD2 on 5 matching bases. Trimming removed 5 bases from V and 7 bases from J, with 12 bases in between. Looked up from germline, CDR1 is SGHTA and CDR2 is FQGTGA. This CDR3 comprises 13 residues. In DNA, the CDR3 is TGTGCCAGCAGCGTCTACACGGGGAATGAGCAGTTCTTC. Its translation: CASSVYTGNEQFF.

V is TRBV3-1 and J is TRBJ2-5; 8 positions match TRBD2. Looked up from germline, CDR1 is LGHDT and CDR2 is YNNKEL (reference sequence). The CDR3 is made up of 17 amino acids. The junction had 10 bases not matched to a gene; V was cut back by 2 bases and J by 2 bases. CDR3 sequence reads: CASSQNLGGGGQETQYF. The CDR3 coding sequence is TGTGCCAGCAGCCAAAATTTGGGCGGCGGGGGGCAAGAGACCCAGTACTTC.

This clonotype was seen many times. The CDR3 DNA sequence: TGTGCCATCAGTGAATCCATGGACAGCAGCCGAAGCAATCAGCCCCAGCATTTT. It specifies CAISESMDSSRSNQPQHF. This chain joins TRBV10-3 and TRBJ1-5; possibly TRBD1 for D (6 bases). The germline V gene has CDR1 ENHRY and CDR2 SYGVKD. CDR3 length equals 18 residues. The V end was cut by 3 bases, the J end by 1 base, with 19 bases between.

This chain joins TRBV7-9 and TRBJ2-7; D gene unclear. Trimming shortened V by 5 bases and J by 1 base, and 9 bases separated the two germline ends. CDR3 size: 13 residues. CDR1 and CDR2 from the germline V gene are SEHNR and FQNEAQ (reference sequence). The CDR3, as DNA: TGTGCCAGCAGCCCTCTAGTTTCCTACGAGCAGTACTTC. This encodes CASSPLVSYEQYF.

This clonotype was observed a handful of times. The CDR3 coding sequence is TGTGCCAGCAGCGGGGGTAGCGGGAGACGGGTCGGGGAGCTGTTTTTT. Translation gives CASSGGSGRRVGELFF. The gene calls are TRBV2 and TRBJ2-2; TRBD2 agrees at 9 bases. Germline V gene sequence: CDR1 SNHLY, CDR2 FYNNEI. The CDR3 length is 16 residues. J lost 7 bases, V lost 6 bases, and 12 bases had no gene match.

This chain joins TRBV5-1 and TRBJ2-7, with TRBD1 identical over 7 bases. CDR3 size: 14 residues. Germline CDR1 reads SGHRS; CDR2 reads YFSETQ. J was trimmed by 3 bases and V by 0 bases; bases with no gene match: 3. CDR3 in DNA: TGCGCCAGCAGCTTGGGGACAGGACGCTACGAGCAGTACTTC. Its protein product is CASSLGTGRYEQYF.

V and J are TRBV6-2 or TRBV6-3 and TRBJ1-5, with D unresolved. Trimming left V 2 bases short and J 6 bases short, with 11 bases between. This CDR3 region has 14 residues. Germline values: CDR1 MNHEY, CDR2 SVGEGT. CDR3 sequence (DNA): TGTGCCAGCAGTTACACCCGTCCCGGTCAGCCCCAGCATTTT. Translating gives CASSYTRPGQPQHF.

This clonotype was recorded a few times. This rearrangement joins TRBV27 to TRBJ2-3; 13 bases match TRBD2. The CDR3 covers 15 residues. CDR1 MNHEY and CDR2 SMNVEV come from the germline V gene (reference sequence). J lost 6 bases, V lost 7 bases, and 7 bases had no gene match. CDR3 protein: CASTPLAGGPDTQYF. The CDR3 DNA reads as TGTGCCAGCACCCCACTAGCGGGAGGGCCGGATACGCAGTATTTT.

The J gene is TRBJ1-5, the V gene TRBV20-1; possible D gene TRBD1, 5 bases. V gave up 3 bases and J gave up 4 bases, with 10 bases separating them. The V gene's germline CDR1 is DFQATT and CDR2 SNEGSKA (reference sequence). The CDR3 covers 13 residues. CDR3 nucleotide sequence: TGCAGTGCTAGTCAGGGACTGAATCAGCCCCAGCATTTT. It codes for CSASQGLNQPQHF.

This clonotype was seen repeatedly, ten times or more. The chain combines TRBV20-1 with TRBJ2-1, with TRBD1 matching over 9 bases. Germline V CDR1 and CDR2: DFQATT, SNEGSKA (reference sequence). The CDR3 is made up of 16 amino acids. Trimming at V came to 6 bases and at J to 0 bases, leaving 9 bases not matched to a gene. The CDR3 here is CSAETGGISSYNEQFF. The DNA of the CDR3 is TGCAGTGCCGAGACAGGGGGGATAAGCTCCTACAATGAGCAGTTCTTC.

This chain uses TRBV7-2 with TRBJ2-1; D is ambiguous. The CDR3 has 13 amino acids. Germline CDR1 is SGHTA and CDR2 is FQGNSA. V shed 1 base and J shed 5 bases, with 6 bases lying between them. Written as DNA, the CDR3 is TGTGCCAGCAGCTTAGATACCGACAATGAGCAGTTCTTC. Its protein product is CASSLDTDNEQFF. The full variable domain, in which reference TRBV7-2 and TRBJ2-1 provide the parts outside the CDR3, is GAGVSQSPSNKVTEKGKDVELRCDPISGHTALYWYRQSLGQGLEFLIYFQGNSAPDKSGLPSDRFSAERTGGSVSTLTIQRTQQEDSAVYLCASSLDTDNEQFFGPGTRLTVL.

V is TRBV11-2 and J is TRBJ2-4, with 8 nucleotides matching TRBD2. With V trimmed by 5 bases and J by 7 bases, 13 bases remained unmatched. The CDR3 length is 16 residues. CDR1 and CDR2 from the germline V gene are SGHAT and FQNNGV. Here the CDR3 reads CASSTSPMLAGNIQYF. The CDR3 DNA is TGTGCCAGCAGCACTAGCCCAATGCTAGCGGGTAACATTCAGTACTTC.

This clonotype has more than one count but fewer than ten. The V gene is TRBV28, the J gene TRBJ2-7; perhaps TRBD2 as D (6 bases). The CDR3 is made up of 14 amino acids. V dropped 3 bases and J dropped 5 bases, with 14 bases sitting between them. Germline V gene data show CDR1 as MDHEN and CDR2 as SYDVKM. This chain's CDR3 is CASSFWGDRNEQYF. The CDR3 nucleotides read TGTGCCAGCAGTTTTTGGGGGGACCGAAACGAGCAGTACTTC.

The table lists this clonotype with many counts. This chain joins TRBV24-1 and TRBJ2-2, with D unclear. V was clipped by 8 bases and J by 7 bases, with 13 bases between them. Germline assignment: CDR1 KGHDR and CDR2 SFDVKD. The CDR3 consists of 13 residues. CDR3 coding DNA: TGTGCCACCACCCAAGACCGAGACGGGGAGCTGTTTTTT. Residues: CATTQDRDGELFF.

The chain links TRBV20-1 to TRBJ2-7; 11 bases are a match to TRBD2. CDR3 length: 17 amino acids. Germline V gene data show CDR1 as DFQATT and CDR2 as SNEGSKA (reference sequence). After removal of 0 bases from V and 1 base from J, the junction contained 8 bases not matched to a gene. The CDR3, as DNA: TGCAGTGCTAGAGACTCAACCGGGACTAGCGGATCCTACGAGCAGTACTTC. It translates to CSARDSTGTSGSYEQYF.

This clonotype was counted between two and nine times. This sequence joins TRBV12-3 or TRBV12-4 and TRBJ2-6, with unresolved D. The length of the CDR3 is 12 residues. V lost 5 bases, J lost 11 bases, and 10 bases lay in between. The DNA for the CDR3 is TGTGCCAGCAGTGCCCGGAGTTACGTCCTGACTTTC. Amino acid sequence: CASSARSYVLTF.

In its sample, this clonotype was seen a few times. The CDR3 coding sequence is TGTGCCAGCAGTTCGACAGGGGGCTACAATGAGCAGTTCTTC. Translation gives CASSSTGGYNEQFF. V is TRBV6-2 or TRBV6-3 and J is TRBJ2-1; 9 bases map to TRBD1. The CDR3 contains 14 residues. Losses at the gene ends were 4 bases for V and 3 bases for J; bases not matched to a gene: 1. Looked up from germline, CDR1 is MNHEY and CDR2 is SVGEGT.

This clonotype was counted a few times. This chain joins TRBV4-1 and TRBJ2-7; no reliable D call. This CDR3 spans 13 amino acids. V was trimmed by 0 bases and J by 4 bases, leaving 7 bases between them. Looked up from germline, CDR1 is MGHRA and CDR2 is YSYEKL. The CDR3 loop reads CASSQDYLYEQYV. In DNA form, the CDR3 reads TGCGCCAGCAGCCAAGACTATTTGTACGAGCAGTACGTC.

This clonotype was counted between two and nine times. The V gene is TRBV10-3, the J gene TRBJ2-3, with 8 bases that match TRBD2. Trimming cost V 7 bases and J 2 bases; bases outside gene matches: 8. This CDR3 has 15 residues. CDR1 ENHRY and CDR2 SYGVKD come from the germline V gene. This CDR3 reads CAITGGRENTDTQYF. CDR3 sequence (DNA): TGTGCCATCACGGGGGGGCGGGAGAACACAGATACGCAGTATTTT.

The rearrangement links TRBV20-1 to TRBJ2-5; 9 nucleotides match TRBD1. The CDR3 covers 14 residues. The V segment lost 6 bases and the J segment 2 bases; nucleotides outside the gene matches: 7. Germline assignment: CDR1 DFQATT and CDR2 SNEGSKA (reference sequence). CDR3 in amino acids: CSAIKGTGQETQYF. CDR3 coding DNA: TGCAGTGCCATAAAGGGGACAGGGCAAGAGACCCAGTACTTC.

This clonotype was observed at least ten times. The junction shows a germline mismatch at one end, possibly a read error. V gene TRBV7-7 combines with J gene TRBJ2-5; D not certain. CDR1 is SSHAT, CDR2 FNYEAQ, per germline (reference sequence). The CDR3 is made up of 14 amino acids. DNA for the CDR3: TGTGCTAGCAGCGTAACCGGGCCCGGAGAGACCCAGTACTTC. It translates to CASSVTGPGETQYF.

This clonotype was recorded many times. In this CDR3 the conserved last residue, phenylalanine or tryptophan, is missing, so a read error is likely. No DNA is shown, since the ends of the CDR3 on it are uncertain; the CDR3 is the one TCRdb lists. V and J are TRBV7-3 and TRBJ1-2. Per the germline V gene, CDR1 is SGHTA and CDR2 is FQGTGA. The CDR3 numbers 9 amino acids, ends counted. The CDR3 here is CASSLMSHY.

The rearrangement links TRBV4-3 to TRBJ1-6; D remains unclear. The CDR3 totals 15 residues. V lost 0 bases to trimming and J lost 6 bases, with 9 bases between them. The germline gives CDR1 LGHNA, CDR2 YSLEER. In nucleotides, the CDR3 is TGCGCCAGCAGCCAAGATGGGTCAGCTAATTCACCCCTCCACTTT. Protein: CASSQDGSANSPLHF.

This clonotype turned up a few times. The chain recombines TRBV9 with TRBJ1-5, with D possibly being TRBD1 (6 bases). CDR1 is SGDLS, CDR2 YYNGEE, per germline. This CDR3 is built from 17 residues. Trimming left V 4 bases short and J 0 bases short, with 17 bases between. Here the CDR3 reads CASSPGGGTHSNQPQHF. DNA of the CDR3: TGTGCCAGCAGCCCCGGGGGGGGGACACATAGCAATCAGCCCCAGCATTTT.

The V gene is TRBV12-3 or TRBV12-4, the J gene TRBJ1-5; D remains ambiguous. The CDR3 totals 15 residues. V was pared by 4 bases and J by 5 bases, with 15 bases between. The CDR3 region is CASSSQGYGDQPQHF. DNA for the CDR3: TGTGCCAGCAGTTCACAAGGGTACGGGGATCAGCCCCAGCATTTT.

This clonotype was seen more than once but under ten times. The J gene is TRBJ2-6, the V gene TRBV5-4, with D uncertain. Deletions cut 0 bases from V and 0 bases from J, with 4 bases between. CDR1 SGHNT and CDR2 YYREEE come from the germline V gene (reference sequence). The CDR3 loop spans 15 amino acids. The CDR3 nucleotides are TGTGCCAGCAGCTTGGAGAGCTCTGGGGCCAACGTCCTGACTTTC. Encoded protein: CASSLESSGANVLTF.

This clonotype was counted many times. This chain uses TRBV11-1 with TRBJ2-6; the D is unclear. V lost 6 bases and J lost 2, with 11 bases in between. The CDR3 has 15 amino acids. Germline V lookup: CDR1 SGHAT, CDR2 FQDESV (reference sequence). Here the CDR3 DNA reads TGTGCCAGCAGTTCAGGCGCAGCTGGGGCCAACGTCCTGACTTTC. This gives the protein CASSSGAAGANVLTF. Filled out from reference TRBV11-1 and TRBJ2-6, the complete variable domain reads EAEVAQSPRYKITEKSQAVAFWCDPISGHATLYWYRQILGQGPELLVQFQDESVVDDSQLPKDRFSAERLKGVDSTLKIQPAELGDSAMYLCASSSGAAGANVLTFGAGSRLTVL.

This clonotype came up many times. This chain connects TRBV6-5 to TRBJ2-3, with no clear D. Germline CDR1 is MNHEY and CDR2 is SVGAGI. This CDR3 spans 13 amino acids. The germline V and J ends were trimmed by 2 bases and 3 bases, with 6 bases remaining between them. DNA of the CDR3: TGTGCCAGCAGTTACAGGGTTACAGATACGCAGTATTTT. Translated, it gives CASSYRVTDTQYF.

V and J are TRBV5-4 and TRBJ2-3, with TRBD2 identical over 7 bases. The V segment lost 9 bases and the J segment 6 bases; nucleotides outside the gene matches: 10. The CDR3 totals 13 residues. The germline gives CDR1 SGHNT, CDR2 YYREEE (reference sequence). The CDR3 nucleotides read TGTGCCACAGGAACGGCGGGGGTTGATACGCAGTATTTT. Protein: CATGTAGVDTQYF.